This TCR beta chain derives from a study of human T cells and chemical hapten exposure. Time point noted: patch test 1, 2 weeks after DPC sensitization. Treatment reported: therapeutic diphenylcyclopropenone sensitization with weekly scalp DPC. TCRdb re-analysed the RACE reads in MiXCR, keeping a single row per CDR3 protein. The data show some 180,000 distinct CDR3 sequences, approximately 20% seen once. V shed 6 bases and J 1 base; nucleotides not matched to a gene: 9. Germline V gene lookup returns CDR1 SGHRS and CDR2 YFSETQ. The CDR3 has 16 residues. This clonotype originated in a woman aged 50 to 60 with alopecia areata. Some clones in this sample may be carry-over from other donors' samples. The specimen comprised whole blood, sampled in connection with sensitization to the hapten diphenylcyclopropenone (DPC). The V gene is TRBV5-1, the J gene TRBJ2-7; 11 bases fit TRBD2. The CDR3 coding sequence is TGCGCCAGCACCCTGGGACTAGCGGTTCCATCCTACGAGCAGTACTTC. It encodes CASTLGLAVPSYEQYF.